Listed below are T cell receptor beta chains from one sample, sequenced in a study of beta chain features in type 1 diabetes. The table came from immunoSEQ multiplex PCR; TCRdb's copy has only in-frame clones and leaves some out. Of roughly 340,000 clones in the sample, 10% to 15% were seen once. The sequenced sample consisted of naive CD4+ T cells from blood. These TCRs come from a young woman with type 1 diabetes. Both conserved end residues are part of each CDR3.

v_call	j_call	cdr3_aa
TRBV6-1	TRBJ1-1	CASSPLTGGSEAFF
TRBV7-3	TRBJ2-7	CASRPSAASYEQYF
TRBV7-3	TRBJ1-1	CASSRTGTATEAFF
TRBV4-1	TRBJ1-1	CASSQETISRRTEAFF
TRBV7-2	TRBJ2-7	CASSSNREGGQYF
TRBV30	TRBJ1-1	CAWTFGGTEAFF
TRBV29-1	TRBJ1-1	CSVEPRGQGTEAFF
TRBV29-1	TRBJ2-4	CSATSGLAKNIQYF
TRBV9	TRBJ1-2	CASSARQGLDGYTF
TRBV27	TRBJ2-5	CASRPEGSGRGETQYF
TRBV4-3	TRBJ1-6	CASSQDRRDSPLHF
TRBV2	TRBJ2-1	CASYRGLAGNGEQFF
TRBV28	TRBJ1-2	CASSLSGSGYTF
TRBV7-2	TRBJ2-2	CASSRREDGELFF
TRBV18	.	CASSPPTTTYEQYF
TRBV4-3	TRBJ1-6	CASSQVSAGDNSPLHF
TRBV7-9	TRBJ2-3	CASSFSGSTDTQYF
TRBV6-4	TRBJ2-1	CASSDSRTSRAWEQFF
TRBV29-1	.	CSVEPEYRGEQYF
TRBV2	TRBJ1-1	CASGRLLNTEAFF
TRBV20-1	TRBJ2-2	CSARGAGELFF
TRBV29-1	TRBJ2-7	CSARGLVVNEQYF
TRBV11-3	TRBJ1-1	CASSSQVEAFF
TRBV14	TRBJ1-4	CASSRTIQGTRMGSEKLFF
TRBV19	TRBJ1-5	CASMGGSQPQHF
TRBV7-3	TRBJ2-3	CASSRERDTQYF
TRBV18	TRBJ2-3	CASSPDLTGDYTDTQYF
TRBV4-2	TRBJ2-3	CASSQEPLATDTQYF
TRBV5-1	TRBJ2-1	CASGREGREEQFF
TRBV5-1	TRBJ1-2	CASSLTPGTGVGYGYTF
TRBV10-3	TRBJ2-3	CAITSLAGGPDTQYF
TRBV19	TRBJ2-3	CASSVSTPDTQYF
TRBV30	TRBJ1-2	CAGTTGGGYTF
TRBV7-3	TRBJ1-2	CASSLTRGGSGYTF
TRBV29-1	TRBJ1-2	CSVSFPPTPKGDYGYTF
TRBV5-1	TRBJ2-7	CASSIGDRNYEQYF
TRBV5-6	TRBJ1-2	CASSSGPDSFNYGYTF
TRBV15	TRBJ2-1	CATRRLAGVGEQFF
TRBV20-1	TRBJ2-7	CSAEGVYEQYF
TRBV11-3	TRBJ2-5	CASSIVLQETQYF
TRBV4-2	TRBJ2-5	CASSQASTGVGETQYF
TRBV5-6	TRBJ1-4	CASSLQAGLGEKLFF
TRBV11-2	TRBJ1-5	CASSTDSGNQPQHF
TRBV11-3	TRBJ1-4	CASSLQGLEKLFF
TRBV19	TRBJ2-5	CASSPMSRTGERTQYF
TRBV4-3	TRBJ1-2	CASSRSDTYYGYTF
TRBV5-4	TRBJ1-2	CASSFDRGHGYTF
TRBV7-3	TRBJ1-4	CASFEKLFF
TRBV9	TRBJ2-5	CASSVGTSGFETQYF
TRBV7-2	TRBJ2-3	CASSFSGGSRRADTQYF